This T cell receptor (beta chain) was obtained from a study of T-cell reconstitution after alpha-beta-depleted transplantation in children. The TCRbeta library incorporated unique molecular identifiers. TCRdb used MiXCR to reprocess the PCR reads, holding one entry per CDR3 protein. In the table there are approximately 110,000 distinct CDR3 sequences, more than 20% of which are singletons. This clonotype was picked up a small number of times. Germline CDR1 and CDR2: SEHNR and FQNEAQ (reference sequence). Trimming removed 6 bases from V and 0 bases from J, with 17 bases in between. This CDR3 contains 16 residues.

This sample comprised PBMCs, mostly from graft donor cells, obtained 180 days after TCRalphabeta/CD19-depleted stem cell transplant. This clonotype originated in a male patient aged 2 to 9 who had a stem cell transplant for chronic granulomatous disease, so the T cells may come from the graft donor. The genes are TRBV7-9 and TRBJ1-2; D is possibly TRBD1 (5 bases). In DNA form, the CDR3 reads TGTGCCAGCAGGACGATCGGGACGGCGACTAACTATGGCTACACCTTC. Its translation is CASRTIGTATNYGYTF.